This T cell receptor (beta chain) was sequenced for a study of blood T cell repertoires in COVID-19. The wider study: Sample material is recorded as cDNA or gDNA derived from T cells, B-cell-depleted T cells, or PBMCs.

Sequencing used immunoSEQ multiplex PCR; TCRdb keeps in-frame clones, though not all of them. The data contain over 200,000 clones, 89% of them seen just once; the ten biggest clones take up less than 4%. CDR3 length equals 14 residues. V lost 4 bases, J lost 2 bases, and 3 bases stayed unmatched. Germline lookup yields CDR1 LGHDT and CDR2 YNNKEL (reference sequence). Self-reported history from a screening survey and questionnaire set each donor's cohort. For this clone: The sample holds other DNA sequences that translate to the same CDR3.

The material sequenced was PBMCs or T cells enriched from blood (not recorded which). This sequence was found in a woman in her twenties or thirties with acute COVID-19. The V and J genes are TRBV3-1 (or the pseudogene TRBV3-2) and TRBJ1-1, with 8 bases identical to TRBD1. CDR3 protein: CASSPGQANTEAFF. CDR3 nucleotides: TGTGCCAGCAGCCCGGGACAGGCAAACACTGAAGCTTTCTTT.